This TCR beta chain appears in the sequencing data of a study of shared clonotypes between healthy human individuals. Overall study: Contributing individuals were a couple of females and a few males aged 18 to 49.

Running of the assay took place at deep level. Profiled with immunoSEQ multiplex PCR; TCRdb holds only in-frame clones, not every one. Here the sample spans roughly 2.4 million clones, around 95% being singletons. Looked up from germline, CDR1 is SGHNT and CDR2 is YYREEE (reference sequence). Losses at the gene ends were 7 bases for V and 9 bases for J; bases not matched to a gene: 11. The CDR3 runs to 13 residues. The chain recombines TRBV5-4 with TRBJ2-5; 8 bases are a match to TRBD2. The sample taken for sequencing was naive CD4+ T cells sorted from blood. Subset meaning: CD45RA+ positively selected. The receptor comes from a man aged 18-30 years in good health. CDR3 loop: CASGEAGAAAQYF. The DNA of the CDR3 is TGTGCCAGCGGCGAAGCGGGGGCCGCGGCCCAGTACTTC.